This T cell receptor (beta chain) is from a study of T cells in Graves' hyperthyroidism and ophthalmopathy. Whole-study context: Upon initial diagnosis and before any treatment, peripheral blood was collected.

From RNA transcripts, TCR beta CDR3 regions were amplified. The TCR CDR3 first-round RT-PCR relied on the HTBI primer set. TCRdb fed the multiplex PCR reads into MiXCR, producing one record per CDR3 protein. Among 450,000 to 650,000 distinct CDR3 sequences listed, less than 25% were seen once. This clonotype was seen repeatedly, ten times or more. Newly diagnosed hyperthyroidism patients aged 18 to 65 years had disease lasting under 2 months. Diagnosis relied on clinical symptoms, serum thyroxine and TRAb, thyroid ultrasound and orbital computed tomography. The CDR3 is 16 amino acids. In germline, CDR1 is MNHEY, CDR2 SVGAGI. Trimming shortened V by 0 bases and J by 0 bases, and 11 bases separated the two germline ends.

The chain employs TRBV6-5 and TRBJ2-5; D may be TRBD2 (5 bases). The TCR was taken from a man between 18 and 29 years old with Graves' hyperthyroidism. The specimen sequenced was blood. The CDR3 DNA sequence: TGTGCCAGCAGTTACTCGGTCTCGGGATACCAAGAGACCCAGTACTTC. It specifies CASSYSVSGYQETQYF.